The sequence of this TCR beta chain was determined in a study of post-analysis software for immune sequencing data. Study-level findings and limits: Controls had lower frequencies than patients of four or five TRBV segments, which included TRBV5-6, TRBV5-1 and TRBV20-1. Multiple sclerosis patients had significantly lower normalized Chao1 diversity than controls. Same-batch preparations were strongly co-clustered by F measure.

Unique molecular identifiers had been added to the TCR beta cDNA libraries. TCRdb analysed the PCR reads with MiXCR anew, one entry per CDR3 protein. Of some 690,000 distinct CDR3 sequences in the sample, roughly three fifths were seen once. This CDR3 has 14 amino acids. Germline-derived CDR1 and CDR2 are SGHTA and FQGNSA. The ends were cut back, 5 bases at V and 3 bases at J, with 14 bases in the middle. With regard to this clonotype: Its target is not known.

The sequence derives from a girl aged 2-15 years with multiple sclerosis. The specimen was blood. The chain employs TRBV7-2 and TRBJ2-7, with D unclear. The CDR3 protein is CASSPGPMNYEQYF. The DNA of the CDR3 is TGTGCCAGCAGCCCCGGACCGATGAACTACGAGCAGTACTTC. The full variable domain, completed using reference TRBV7-2 and TRBJ2-7, is GAGVSQSPSNKVTEKGKDVELRCDPISGHTALYWYRQSLGQGLEFLIYFQGNSAPDKSGLPSDRFSAERTGGSVSTLTIQRTQQEDSAVYLCASSPGPMNYEQYFGPGTRLTVT.